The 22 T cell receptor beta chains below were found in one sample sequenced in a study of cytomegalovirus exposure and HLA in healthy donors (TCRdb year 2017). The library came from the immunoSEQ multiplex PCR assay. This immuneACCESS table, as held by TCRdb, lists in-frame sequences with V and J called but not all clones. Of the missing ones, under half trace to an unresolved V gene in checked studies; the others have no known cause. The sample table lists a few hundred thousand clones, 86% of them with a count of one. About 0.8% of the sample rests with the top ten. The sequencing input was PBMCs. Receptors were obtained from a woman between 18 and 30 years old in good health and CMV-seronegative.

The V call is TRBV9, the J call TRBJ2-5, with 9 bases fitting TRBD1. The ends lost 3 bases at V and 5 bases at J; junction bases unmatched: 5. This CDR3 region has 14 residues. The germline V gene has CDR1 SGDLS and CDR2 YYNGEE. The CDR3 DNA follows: TGTGCCAGCAGCGAACAGGGGGCCATTGAGACCCAGTACTTC. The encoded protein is CASSEQGAIETQYF.

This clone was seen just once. Here the CDR3 reads CASSLVAGTSYNEQFF. CDR3 DNA: TGTGCCAGCAGTTTAGTGGCGGGGACCTCCTACAATGAGCAGTTCTTC. This chain connects TRBV27 to TRBJ2-1, with D possibly being TRBD2 (6 bases). V was shortened by 2 bases and J by 0 bases, with 11 bases between the two germline ends. CDR3 length equals 16 residues. CDR1 and CDR2 from the germline V gene are MNHEY and SMNVEV (reference sequence).

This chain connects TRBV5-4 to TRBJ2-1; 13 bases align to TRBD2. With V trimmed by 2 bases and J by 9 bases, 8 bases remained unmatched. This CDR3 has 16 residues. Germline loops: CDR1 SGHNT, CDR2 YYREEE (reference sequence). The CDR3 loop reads CASSLPGLAGLGEQFF. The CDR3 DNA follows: TGTGCCAGCAGCTTACCGGGACTAGCGGGACTCGGTGAGCAGTTCTTC. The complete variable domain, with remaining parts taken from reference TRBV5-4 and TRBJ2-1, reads ETGVTQSPTHLIKTRGQQVTLRCSSQSGHNTVSWYQQALGQGPQFIFQYYREEENGRGNFPPRFSGLQFPNYSSELNVNALELDDSALYLCASSLPGLAGLGEQFFGPGTRLTVL.

CDR3 loop: CASSIQGGQETQYF. DNA for the CDR3: TGTGCCAGCAGCATCCAGGGGGGCCAAGAGACCCAGTACTTC. The chain employs TRBV7-3 and TRBJ2-5; possible D gene TRBD1, 7 bases. Germline V gene lookup returns CDR1 SGHTA and CDR2 FQGTGA. V shed 5 bases and J shed 1 base, with 11 bases lying between them. The CDR3 has 14 amino acids.

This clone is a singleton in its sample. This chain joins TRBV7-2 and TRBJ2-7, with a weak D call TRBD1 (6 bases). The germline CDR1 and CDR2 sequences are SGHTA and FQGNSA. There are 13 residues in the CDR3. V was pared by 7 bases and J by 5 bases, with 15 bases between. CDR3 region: CASTTLGANEQYF. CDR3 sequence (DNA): TGTGCCAGCACCACCTTGGGGGCCAACGAGCAGTACTTC. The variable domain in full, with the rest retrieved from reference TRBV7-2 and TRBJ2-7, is GAGVSQSPSNKVTEKGKDVELRCDPISGHTALYWYRQSLGQGLEFLIYFQGNSAPDKSGLPSDRFSAERTGGSVSTLTIQRTQQEDSAVYLCASTTLGANEQYFGPGTRLTVT.

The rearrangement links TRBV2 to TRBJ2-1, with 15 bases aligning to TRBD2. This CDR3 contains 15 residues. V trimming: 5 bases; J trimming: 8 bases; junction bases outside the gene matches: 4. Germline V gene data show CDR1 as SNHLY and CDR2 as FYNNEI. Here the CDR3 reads CASSPRTSGRDEQFF. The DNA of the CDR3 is TGTGCCAGCAGTCCCCGGACTAGCGGGAGGGATGAGCAGTTCTTC.

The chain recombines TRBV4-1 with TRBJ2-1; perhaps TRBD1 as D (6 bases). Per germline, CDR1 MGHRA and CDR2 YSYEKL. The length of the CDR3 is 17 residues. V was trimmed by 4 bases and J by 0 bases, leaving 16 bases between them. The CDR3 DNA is TGCGCCAGCAGCCGCTCAGGGGCGCAGAGCTCCTACAATGAGCAGTTCTTC. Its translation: CASSRSGAQSSYNEQFF.

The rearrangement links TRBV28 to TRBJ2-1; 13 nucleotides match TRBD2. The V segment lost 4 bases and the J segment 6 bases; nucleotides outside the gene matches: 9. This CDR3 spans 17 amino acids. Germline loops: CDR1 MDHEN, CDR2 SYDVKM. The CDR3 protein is CASSSRTSGRSFNEQFF. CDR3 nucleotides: TGTGCCAGCAGTTCCCGGACTAGCGGGAGATCGTTCAATGAGCAGTTCTTC. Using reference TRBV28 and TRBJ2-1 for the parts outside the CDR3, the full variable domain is DVKVTQSSRYLVKRTGEKVFLECVQDMDHENMFWYRQDPGLGLRLIYFSYDVKMKEKGDIPEGYSVSREKKERFSLILESASTNQTSMYLCASSSRTSGRSFNEQFFGPGTRLTVL.

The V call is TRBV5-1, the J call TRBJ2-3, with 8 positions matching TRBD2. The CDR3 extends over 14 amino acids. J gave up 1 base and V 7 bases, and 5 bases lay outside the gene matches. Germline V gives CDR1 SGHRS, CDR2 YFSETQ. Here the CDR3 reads CASSGGGRTDTQYF. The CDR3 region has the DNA TGCGCCAGCTCGGGCGGGGGGCGCACAGATACGCAGTATTTT.

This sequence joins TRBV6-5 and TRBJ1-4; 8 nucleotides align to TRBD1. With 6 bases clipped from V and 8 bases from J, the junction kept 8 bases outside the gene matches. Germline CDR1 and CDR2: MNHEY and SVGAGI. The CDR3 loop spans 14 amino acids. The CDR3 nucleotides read TGTGCCAGCAGGCCAGGGGGCTTCCCAGAAAAACTGTTTTTT. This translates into CASRPGGFPEKLFF.

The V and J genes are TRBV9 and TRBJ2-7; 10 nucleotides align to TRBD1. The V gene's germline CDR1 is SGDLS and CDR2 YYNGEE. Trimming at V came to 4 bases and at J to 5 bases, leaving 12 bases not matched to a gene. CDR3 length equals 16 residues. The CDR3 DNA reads TGTGCCAGCAGCCAAAGGTGGTACGGACAGGGGGACGAGCAGTACTTC. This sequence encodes CASSQRWYGQGDEQYF.

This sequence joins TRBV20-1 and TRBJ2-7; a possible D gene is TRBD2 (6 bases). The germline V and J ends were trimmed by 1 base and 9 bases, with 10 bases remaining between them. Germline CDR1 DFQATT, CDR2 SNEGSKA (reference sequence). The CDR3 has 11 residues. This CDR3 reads CSARVLSGQYF. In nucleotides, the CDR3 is TGCAGTGCTAGAGTCCTTAGCGGGCAGTACTTC.

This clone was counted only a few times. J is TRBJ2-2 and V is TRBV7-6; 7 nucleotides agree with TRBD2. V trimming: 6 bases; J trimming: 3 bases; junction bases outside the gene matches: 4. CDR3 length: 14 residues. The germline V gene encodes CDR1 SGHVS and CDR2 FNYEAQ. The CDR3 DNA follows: TGTGCCAGCAGTCGGCGGGAGTACACCGGGGAGCTGTTTTTT. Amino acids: CASSRREYTGELFF.

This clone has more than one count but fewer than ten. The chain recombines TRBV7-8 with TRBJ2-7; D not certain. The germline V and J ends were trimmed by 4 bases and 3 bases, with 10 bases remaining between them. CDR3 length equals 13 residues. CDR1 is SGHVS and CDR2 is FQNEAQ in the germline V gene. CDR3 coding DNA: TGTGCCAGCAGCTCCCGGGTCTACTACGAGCAGTACTTC. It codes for CASSSRVYYEQYF.

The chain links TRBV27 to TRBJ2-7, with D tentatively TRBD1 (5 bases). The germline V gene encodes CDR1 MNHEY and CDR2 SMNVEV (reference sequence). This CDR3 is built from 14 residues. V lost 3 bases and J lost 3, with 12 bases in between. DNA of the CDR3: TGTGCCAGCAGTTTTAGGGGCCTGGACTACGAGCAGTACTTC. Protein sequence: CASSFRGLDYEQYF.

The chain's CDR3 is CASSLDGGDQPQHF. For the CDR3, the DNA is TGTGCCAGCAGCTTAGATGGGGGCGATCAGCCCCAGCATTTT. The J gene is TRBJ1-5, the V gene TRBV11-2; D perhaps matches TRBD1 (6 bases). Germline V lookup: CDR1 SGHAT, CDR2 FQNNGV. V lost 0 bases, J lost 5 bases, and 8 bases lay in between. The CDR3 spans 14 residues.

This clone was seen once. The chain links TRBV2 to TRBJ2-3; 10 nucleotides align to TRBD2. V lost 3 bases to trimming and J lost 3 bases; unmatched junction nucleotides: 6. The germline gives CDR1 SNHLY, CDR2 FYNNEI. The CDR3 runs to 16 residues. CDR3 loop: CASSETSGFQTDTQYF. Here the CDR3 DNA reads TGTGCCAGCAGTGAGACTAGCGGGTTTCAAACAGATACGCAGTATTTT.

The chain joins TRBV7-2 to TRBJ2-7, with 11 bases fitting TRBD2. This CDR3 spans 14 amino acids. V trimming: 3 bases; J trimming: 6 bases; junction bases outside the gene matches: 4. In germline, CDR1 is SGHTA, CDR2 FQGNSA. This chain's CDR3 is CASSLTSGASEQYF. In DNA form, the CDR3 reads TGTGCCAGCAGCTTGACTAGCGGGGCGAGCGAGCAGTACTTC.

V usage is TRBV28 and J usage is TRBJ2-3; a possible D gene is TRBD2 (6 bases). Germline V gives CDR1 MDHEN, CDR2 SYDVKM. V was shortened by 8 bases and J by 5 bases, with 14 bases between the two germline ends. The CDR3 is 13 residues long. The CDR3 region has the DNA TGTGCCAGCGCCTCGGGAGTGTTAGATACGCAGTATTTT. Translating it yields CASASGVLDTQYF.

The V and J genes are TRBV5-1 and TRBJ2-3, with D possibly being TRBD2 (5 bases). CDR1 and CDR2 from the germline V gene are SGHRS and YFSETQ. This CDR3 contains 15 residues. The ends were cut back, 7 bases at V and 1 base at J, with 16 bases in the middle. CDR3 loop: CASALEGDRTDTQYF. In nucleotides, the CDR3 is TGCGCCAGCGCATTAGAGGGAGACCGCACAGATACGCAGTATTTT.

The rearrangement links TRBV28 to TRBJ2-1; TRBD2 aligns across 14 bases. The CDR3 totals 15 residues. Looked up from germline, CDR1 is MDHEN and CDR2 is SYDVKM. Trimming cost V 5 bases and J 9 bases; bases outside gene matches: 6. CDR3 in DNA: TGTGCCAGCAGTAGACTAGCGGGAGGGCCTATTGAGCAGTTCTTC. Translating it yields CASSRLAGGPIEQFF.

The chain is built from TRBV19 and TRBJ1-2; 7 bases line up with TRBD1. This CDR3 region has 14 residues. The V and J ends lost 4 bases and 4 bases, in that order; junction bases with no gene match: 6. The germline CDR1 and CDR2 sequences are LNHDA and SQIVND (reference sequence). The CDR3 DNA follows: TGTGCCAGTAGTACGACAGGGATTCGCTATGGCTACACCTTC. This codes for CASSTTGIRYGYTF.